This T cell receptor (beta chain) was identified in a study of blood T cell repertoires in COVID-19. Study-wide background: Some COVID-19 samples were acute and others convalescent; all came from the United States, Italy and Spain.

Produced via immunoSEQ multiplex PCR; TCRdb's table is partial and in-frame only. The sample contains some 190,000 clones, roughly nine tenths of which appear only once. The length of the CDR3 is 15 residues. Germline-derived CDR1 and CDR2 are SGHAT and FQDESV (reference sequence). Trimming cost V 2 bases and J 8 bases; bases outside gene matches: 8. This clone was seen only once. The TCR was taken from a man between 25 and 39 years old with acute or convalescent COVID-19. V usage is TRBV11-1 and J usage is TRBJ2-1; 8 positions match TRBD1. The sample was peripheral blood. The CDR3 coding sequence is TGTGCCAGCAGCTTACCCAGGGGGCGCAGCGATGAGCAGTTCTTC. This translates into CASSLPRGRSDEQFF.